This TCR beta chain comes out of a study of patients and donors after allogeneic stem cell transplantation. Germline CDR1 is SGHTA and CDR2 is FQGTGA. The CDR3 spans 13 residues. Between the trimmed V and J ends, which lost 1 base and 2 bases, there was a span of 2 bases. TCRdb re-called the RT-PCR reads with MiXCR, one entry per CDR3 protein. The repertoire holds approximately 200,000 distinct CDR3 sequences, with around two fifths as singletons. The chain has TRBV7-3 and TRBJ2-2; D gene ambiguous. The sequence came from a human donor who was either an allogeneic HSCT recipient or a stem cell or donor lymphocyte infusion donor (not recorded which). It is not recorded whose cells these are; they may come from a transplant donor. Sequencing was done on a sample of blood, either unsorted or a sorted T cell fraction (not recorded which). CDR3 in DNA: TGTGCCAGCAGCTTAAGCAACACCGGGGAGCTGTTTTTT. It is translated as CASSLSNTGELFF.